Shown below are 3 T cell receptor beta chains from a single sample sequenced in a study of blood T cell repertoires in COVID-19. Profiling relied on immunoSEQ multiplex PCR, and the TCRdb table lists in-frame clones only, not all of them. The sample gives 120,000 or so clones, over 60% of which show up once; less than 7.5% is in the top ten. The sample comprised peripheral blood. These receptors all come from a man aged 65-85 years with acute or convalescent COVID-19.

This clone was counted once. The CDR3: CASSLAYLSRDEQYF. The CDR3 coding sequence is TGTGCCAGCAGTTTAGCCTACCTCAGCCGGGACGAGCAGTACTTC. The chain carries TRBV27 and TRBJ2-7; D is ambiguous. Germline V CDR1 and CDR2: MNHEY, SMNVEV (reference sequence). Trimming shortened V by 2 bases and J by 5 bases, and 16 bases separated the two germline ends. There are 15 residues in the CDR3.

V usage is TRBV7-2 and J usage is TRBJ1-1; a possible D gene is TRBD1 (5 bases). Trimming stripped 2 bases from V and 4 bases from J, with 14 bases between. The CDR3 contains 15 residues. CDR1 is SGHTA, CDR2 FQGNSA, per germline. Written as DNA, the CDR3 is TGTGCCAGCAGCTTATATGGGGCGAGCTCCACTGAAGCTTTCTTT. Translation: CASSLYGASSTEAFF.

This chain links TRBV29-1 with TRBJ1-3, with D perhaps matching TRBD1 (5 bases). Germline values: CDR1 SQVTM, CDR2 ANQGSEA. This CDR3 contains 15 residues. This chain's CDR3 is CSAALPNRRGNTIYF. CDR3 sequence (DNA): TGCAGTGCGGCCTTACCGAACAGGCGTGGAAACACCATATATTTT.